This T cell receptor (beta chain) comes out of a study of blood T cells in healthy people across ages. Study in general: Per two T cells, about one barcoded beta molecule was captured through template switching. Whole-study findings and limits: Roughly linear declines in TCR beta diversity per million T cells occurred with age.

Whenever a sample was processed, at least 6.5 million PBMCs were isolated. In the case of this clonotype: The antigen is undetermined.

A second roughly 6 to 11 cycle PCR used barcoded and J-beta primers. Every cDNA molecule bore a tag from a template-switch adaptor containing 12 random nucleotides. One entry per CDR3 protein results from TCRdb running MiXCR on the 5' RACE reads. This table has roughly 800,000 distinct CDR3 sequences, 58% appearing once. V was shortened by 5 bases and J by 14 bases, with 13 bases between the two germline ends. Germline-derived CDR1 and CDR2 are SEHNR and FQNEAQ (reference sequence). This CDR3 spans 12 amino acids. Sample: blood. The V gene is TRBV7-9, the J gene TRBJ1-6; D is unclear. This sequence originates from a man younger than 45 in good health. The CDR3 loop reads CASSPLGETLHF. The CDR3 DNA sequence: TGTGCCAGCAGCCCGTTGGGTGAGACCCTCCACTTT.